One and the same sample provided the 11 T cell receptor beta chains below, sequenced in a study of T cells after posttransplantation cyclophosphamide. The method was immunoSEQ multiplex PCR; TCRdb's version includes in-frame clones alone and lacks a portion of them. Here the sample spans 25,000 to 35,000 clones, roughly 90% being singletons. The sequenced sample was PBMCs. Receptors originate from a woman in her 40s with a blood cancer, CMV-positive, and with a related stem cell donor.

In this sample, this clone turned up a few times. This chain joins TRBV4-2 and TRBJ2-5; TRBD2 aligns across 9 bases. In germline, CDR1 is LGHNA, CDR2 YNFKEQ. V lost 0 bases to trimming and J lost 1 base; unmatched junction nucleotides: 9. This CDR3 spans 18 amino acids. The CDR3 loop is CASSQDVTPSGVQETQYF. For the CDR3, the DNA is TGTGCCAGCAGCCAAGATGTGACACCTAGCGGGGTCCAAGAGACCCAGTACTTC.

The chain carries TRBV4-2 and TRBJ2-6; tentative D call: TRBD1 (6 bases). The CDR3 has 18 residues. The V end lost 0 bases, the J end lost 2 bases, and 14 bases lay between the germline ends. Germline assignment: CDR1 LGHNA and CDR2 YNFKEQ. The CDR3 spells CASSQEGQGETGANVLTF. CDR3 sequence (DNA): TGTGCCAGCAGCCAAGAGGGACAAGGGGAAACTGGGGCCAACGTCCTGACTTTC.

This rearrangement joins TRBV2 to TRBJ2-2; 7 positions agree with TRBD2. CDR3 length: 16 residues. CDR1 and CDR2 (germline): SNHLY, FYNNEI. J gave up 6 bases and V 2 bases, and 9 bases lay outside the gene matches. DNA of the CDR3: TGTGCCAGCAGTGAACGGTTTCGGCTAGCGGCCGGGGAGCTGTTTTTT. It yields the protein CASSERFRLAAGELFF.

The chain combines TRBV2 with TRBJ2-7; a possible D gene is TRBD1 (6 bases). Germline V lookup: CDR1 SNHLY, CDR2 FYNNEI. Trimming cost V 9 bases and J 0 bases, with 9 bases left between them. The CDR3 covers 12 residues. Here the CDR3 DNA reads TGTGCCAGACAGGGCACCTCCTACGAGCAGTACTTC. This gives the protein CARQGTSYEQYF.

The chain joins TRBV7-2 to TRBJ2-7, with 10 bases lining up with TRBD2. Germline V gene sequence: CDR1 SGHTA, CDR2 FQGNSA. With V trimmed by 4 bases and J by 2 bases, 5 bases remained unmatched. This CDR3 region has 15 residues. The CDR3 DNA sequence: TGTGCCAGCAGCTCCAGCGGGGGGGCCCCCTACGAGCAGTACTTC. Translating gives CASSSSGGAPYEQYF.

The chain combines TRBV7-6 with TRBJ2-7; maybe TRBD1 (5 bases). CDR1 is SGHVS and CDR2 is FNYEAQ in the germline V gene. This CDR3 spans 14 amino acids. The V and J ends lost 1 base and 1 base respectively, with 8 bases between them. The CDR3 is CASSLGAGSYEQYF. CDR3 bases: TGTGCCAGCAGCTTAGGGGCAGGGTCCTACGAGCAGTACTTC.

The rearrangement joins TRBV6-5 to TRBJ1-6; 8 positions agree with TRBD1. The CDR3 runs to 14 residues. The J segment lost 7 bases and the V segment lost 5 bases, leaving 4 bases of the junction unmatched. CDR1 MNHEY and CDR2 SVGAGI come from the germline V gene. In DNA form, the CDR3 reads TGTGCCAGCAGTGGACAGGGTACGAATTCACCCCTCCACTTT. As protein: CASSGQGTNSPLHF.

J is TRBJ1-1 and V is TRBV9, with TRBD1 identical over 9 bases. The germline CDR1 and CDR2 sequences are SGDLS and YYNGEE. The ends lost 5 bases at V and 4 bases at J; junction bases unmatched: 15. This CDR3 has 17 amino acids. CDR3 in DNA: TGTGCCAGCAGTCCCGGGACAGGGCGCGGTGTCGGCACTGAAGCTTTCTTT. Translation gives CASSPGTGRGVGTEAFF.

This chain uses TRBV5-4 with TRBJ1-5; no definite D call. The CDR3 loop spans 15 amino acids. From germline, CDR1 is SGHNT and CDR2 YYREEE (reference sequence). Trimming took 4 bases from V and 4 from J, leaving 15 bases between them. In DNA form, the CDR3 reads TGTGCCAGCAGCCCAAACAGCGGTCCAAATCAGCCCCAGCATTTT. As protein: CASSPNSGPNQPQHF.

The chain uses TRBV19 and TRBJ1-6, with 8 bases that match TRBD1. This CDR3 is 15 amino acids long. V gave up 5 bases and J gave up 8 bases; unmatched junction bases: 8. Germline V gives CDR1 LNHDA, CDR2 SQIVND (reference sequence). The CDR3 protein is CASSVDRGSDSPLHF. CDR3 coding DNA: TGTGCCAGTAGTGTTGACAGGGGTTCGGATTCACCCCTCCACTTT.

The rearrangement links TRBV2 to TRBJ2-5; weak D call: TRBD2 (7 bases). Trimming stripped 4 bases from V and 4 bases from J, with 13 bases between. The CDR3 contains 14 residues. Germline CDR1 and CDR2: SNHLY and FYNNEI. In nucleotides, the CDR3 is TGTGCCAGCAGTGTGGGGGGGCGGGGAGAGACCCAGTACTTC. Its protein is CASSVGGRGETQYF.